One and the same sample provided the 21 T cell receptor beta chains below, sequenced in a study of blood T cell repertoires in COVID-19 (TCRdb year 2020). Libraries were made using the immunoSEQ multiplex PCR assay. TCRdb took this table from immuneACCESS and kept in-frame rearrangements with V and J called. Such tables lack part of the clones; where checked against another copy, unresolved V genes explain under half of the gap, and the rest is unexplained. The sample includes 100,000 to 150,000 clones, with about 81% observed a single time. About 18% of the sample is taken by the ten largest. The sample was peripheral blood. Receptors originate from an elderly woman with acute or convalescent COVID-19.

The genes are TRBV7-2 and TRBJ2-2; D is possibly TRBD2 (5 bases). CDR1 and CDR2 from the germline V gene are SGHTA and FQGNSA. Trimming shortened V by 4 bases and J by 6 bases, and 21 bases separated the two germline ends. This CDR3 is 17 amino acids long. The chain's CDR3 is CASSSGLLRVRAGELFF. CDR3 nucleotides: TGTGCCAGCAGCTCCGGCCTCCTGCGGGTCCGGGCCGGGGAGCTGTTTTTT.

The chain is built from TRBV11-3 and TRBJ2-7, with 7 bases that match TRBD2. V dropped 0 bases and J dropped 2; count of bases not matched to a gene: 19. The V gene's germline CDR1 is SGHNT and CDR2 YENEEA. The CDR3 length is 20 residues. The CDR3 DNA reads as TGTGCCAGCAGCTTAGACATGGCGGGGGTCGGGGGAACCCGTCCCTACGAGCAGTACTTC. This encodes CASSLDMAGVGGTRPYEQYF. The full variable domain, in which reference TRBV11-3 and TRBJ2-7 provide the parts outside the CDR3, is EAGVVQSPRYKIIEKKQPVAFWCNPISGHNTLYWYLQNLGQGPELLIRYENEEAVDDSQLPKDRFSAERLKGVDSTLKIQPAELGDSAVYLCASSLDMAGVGGTRPYEQYFGPGTRLTVT.

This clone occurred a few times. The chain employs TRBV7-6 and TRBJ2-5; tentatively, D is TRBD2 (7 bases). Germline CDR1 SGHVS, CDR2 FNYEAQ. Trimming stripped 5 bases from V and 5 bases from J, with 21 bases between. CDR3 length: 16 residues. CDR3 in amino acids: CASSPYSGGGGETQYF. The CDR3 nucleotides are TGTGCCAGCAGCCCCTATTCGGGGGGCGGCGGGGAGACCCAGTACTTC.

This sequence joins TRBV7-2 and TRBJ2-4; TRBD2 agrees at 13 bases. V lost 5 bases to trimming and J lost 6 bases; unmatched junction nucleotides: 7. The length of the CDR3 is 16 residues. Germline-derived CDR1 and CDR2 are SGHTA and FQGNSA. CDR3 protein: CASSTGLAGASNIQYF. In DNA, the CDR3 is TGTGCCAGCAGCACAGGACTAGCGGGAGCCTCAAACATTCAGTACTTC.

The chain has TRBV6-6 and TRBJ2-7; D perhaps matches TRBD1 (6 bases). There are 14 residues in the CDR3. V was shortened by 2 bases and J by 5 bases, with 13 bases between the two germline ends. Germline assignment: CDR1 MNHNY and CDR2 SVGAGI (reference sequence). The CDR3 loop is CASSYHTGSNEQYF. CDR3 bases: TGTGCCAGCAGTTACCACACAGGGTCGAACGAGCAGTACTTC.

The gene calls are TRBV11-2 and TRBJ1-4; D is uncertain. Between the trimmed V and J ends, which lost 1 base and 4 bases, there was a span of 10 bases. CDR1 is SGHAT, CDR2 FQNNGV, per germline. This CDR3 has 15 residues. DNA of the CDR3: TGTGCCAGCAGCTTAGGAGGGTGGGATAATGAAAAACTGTTTTTT. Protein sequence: CASSLGGWDNEKLFF.

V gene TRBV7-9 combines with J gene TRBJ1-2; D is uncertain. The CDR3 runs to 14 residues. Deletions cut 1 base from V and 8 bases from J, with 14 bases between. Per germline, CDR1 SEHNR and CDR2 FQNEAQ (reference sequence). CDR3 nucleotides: TGTGCCAGCAGCTTAGAAGAGGCCAGCGGGGGCTACACCTTC. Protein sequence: CASSLEEASGGYTF. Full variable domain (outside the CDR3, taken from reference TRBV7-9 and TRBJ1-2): DTGVSQNPRHKITKRGQNVTFRCDPISEHNRLYWYRQTLGQGPEFLTYFQNEAQLEKSRLLSDRFSAERPKGSFSTLEIQRTEQGDSAMYLCASSLEEASGGYTFGSGTRLTVV.

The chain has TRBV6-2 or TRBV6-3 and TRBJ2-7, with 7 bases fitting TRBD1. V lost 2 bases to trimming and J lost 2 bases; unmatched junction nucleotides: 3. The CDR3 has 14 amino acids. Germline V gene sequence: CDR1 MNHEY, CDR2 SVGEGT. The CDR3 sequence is CASSYMRGPYEQYF. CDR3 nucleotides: TGTGCCAGCAGTTACATGAGGGGGCCCTACGAGCAGTACTTC.

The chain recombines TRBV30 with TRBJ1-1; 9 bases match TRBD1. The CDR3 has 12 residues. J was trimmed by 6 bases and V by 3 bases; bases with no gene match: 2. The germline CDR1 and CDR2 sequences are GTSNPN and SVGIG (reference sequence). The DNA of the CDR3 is TGTGCCTGGAGGAGGACAGGGGCTGAAGCTTTCTTT. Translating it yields CAWRRTGAEAFF.

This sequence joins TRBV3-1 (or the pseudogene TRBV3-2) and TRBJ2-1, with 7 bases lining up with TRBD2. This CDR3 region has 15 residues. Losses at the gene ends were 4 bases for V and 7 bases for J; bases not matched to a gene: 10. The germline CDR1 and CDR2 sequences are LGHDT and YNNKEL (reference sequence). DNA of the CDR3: TGTGCCAGCAGCCGGCAGGGACTACCCCGGAATGAGCAGTTCTTC. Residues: CASSRQGLPRNEQFF.

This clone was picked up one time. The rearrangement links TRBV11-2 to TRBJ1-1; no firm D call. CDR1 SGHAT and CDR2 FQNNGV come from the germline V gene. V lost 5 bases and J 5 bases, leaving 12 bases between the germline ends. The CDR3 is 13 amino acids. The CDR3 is CASSAEWVTEAFF. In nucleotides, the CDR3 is TGTGCCAGCAGCGCGGAGTGGGTTACTGAAGCTTTCTTT.

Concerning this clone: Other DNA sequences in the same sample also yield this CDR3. The CDR3 loop reads CASSYSGQGAGYGYTF. CDR3 sequence (DNA): TGTGCCAGCAGTTACTCTGGGCAGGGGGCGGGCTATGGCTACACCTTC. This chain joins TRBV6-5 and TRBJ1-2; 8 bases match TRBD1. This CDR3 spans 16 amino acids. The germline V gene has CDR1 MNHEY and CDR2 SVGAGI. Unmatched junction bases numbered 7, after V lost 0 bases and J lost 4 bases.

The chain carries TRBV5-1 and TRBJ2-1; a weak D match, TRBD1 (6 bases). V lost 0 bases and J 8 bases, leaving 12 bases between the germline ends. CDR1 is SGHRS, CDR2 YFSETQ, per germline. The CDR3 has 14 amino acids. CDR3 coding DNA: TGCGCCAGCAGCTTGGCGGGGCAGGGGTATGAGCAGTTCTTC. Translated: CASSLAGQGYEQFF.

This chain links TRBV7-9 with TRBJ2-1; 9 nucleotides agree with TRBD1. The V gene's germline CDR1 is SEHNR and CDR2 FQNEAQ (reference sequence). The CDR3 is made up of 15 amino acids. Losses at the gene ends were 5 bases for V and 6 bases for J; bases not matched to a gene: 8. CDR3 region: CASSPRDRVLNEQFF. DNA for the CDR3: TGTGCCAGCAGCCCTAGGGACAGGGTACTCAATGAGCAGTTCTTC.

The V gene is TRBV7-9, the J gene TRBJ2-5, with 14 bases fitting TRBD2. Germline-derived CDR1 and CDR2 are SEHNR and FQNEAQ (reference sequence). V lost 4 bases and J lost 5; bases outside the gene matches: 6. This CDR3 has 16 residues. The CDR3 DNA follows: TGTGCCAGCAGCTCGGGACTAGCGGGAGACGGTGAGACCCAGTACTTC. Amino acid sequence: CASSSGLAGDGETQYF.

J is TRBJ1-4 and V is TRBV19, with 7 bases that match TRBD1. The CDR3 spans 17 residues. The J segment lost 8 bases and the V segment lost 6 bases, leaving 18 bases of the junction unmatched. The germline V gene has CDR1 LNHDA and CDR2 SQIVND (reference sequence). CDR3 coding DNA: TGTGCCAGTAGAACCAGATCCAGACAGGGCCGAGAAGAAAAACTGTTTTTT. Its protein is CASRTRSRQGREEKLFF.

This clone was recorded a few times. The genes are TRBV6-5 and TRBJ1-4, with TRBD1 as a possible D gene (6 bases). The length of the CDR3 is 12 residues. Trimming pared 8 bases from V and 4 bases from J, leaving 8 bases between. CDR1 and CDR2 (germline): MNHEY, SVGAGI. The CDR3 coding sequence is TGTGCCAGCCGGGACAATAATGAAAAACTGTTTTTT. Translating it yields CASRDNNEKLFF.

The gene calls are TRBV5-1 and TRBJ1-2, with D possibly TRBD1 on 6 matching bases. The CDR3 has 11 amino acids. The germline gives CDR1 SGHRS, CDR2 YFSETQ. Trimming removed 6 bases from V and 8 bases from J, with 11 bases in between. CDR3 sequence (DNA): TGCGCCAGCAAACAGGGTGGCGGCTACACCTTC. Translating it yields CASKQGGGYTF.

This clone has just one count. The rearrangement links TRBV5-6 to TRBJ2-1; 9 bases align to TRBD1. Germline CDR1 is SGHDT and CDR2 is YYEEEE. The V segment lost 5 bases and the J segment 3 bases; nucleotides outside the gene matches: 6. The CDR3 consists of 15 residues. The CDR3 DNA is TGTGCCAGCAGACAAGACAGGGGGATCTACAATGAGCAGTTCTTC. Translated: CASRQDRGIYNEQFF.

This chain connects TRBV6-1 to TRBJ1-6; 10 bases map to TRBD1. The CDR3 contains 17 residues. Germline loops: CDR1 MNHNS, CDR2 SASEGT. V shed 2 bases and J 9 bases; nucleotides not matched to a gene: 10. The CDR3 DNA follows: TGTGCCAGCAGTGAATTAGTGGGGACAGGGGCAAGTTCACCCCTCCACTTT. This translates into CASSELVGTGASSPLHF.

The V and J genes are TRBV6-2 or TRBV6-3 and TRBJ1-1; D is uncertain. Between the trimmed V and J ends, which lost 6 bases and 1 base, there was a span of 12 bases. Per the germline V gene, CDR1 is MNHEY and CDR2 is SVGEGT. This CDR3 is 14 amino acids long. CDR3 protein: CASSRPSGNTEAFF. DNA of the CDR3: TGTGCCAGCAGCCGCCCGAGCGGGAACACTGAAGCTTTCTTT.